The next 27 T cell receptor beta chains were all read from a single sample in a study of cytomegalovirus exposure and HLA in healthy donors. The PCR ran on 60 Vbeta and 13 Jbeta primers. Assay used: immunoSEQ multiplex PCR; TCRdb lists only in-frame clones, some missing. This table has about 150,000 clones, 73% appearing once. Sequenced sample: PBMCs. These receptors all stem from a woman between 18 and 29 years old in good health and CMV-seropositive.

V and J are TRBV7-6 and TRBJ2-1; 9 bases agree with TRBD2. This CDR3 is 18 amino acids long. The J segment lost 0 bases and the V segment lost 2 bases, leaving 8 bases of the junction unmatched. Germline CDR1 and CDR2: SGHVS and FNYEAQ. CDR3 DNA: TGTGCCAGCAGCTTAACCCCGCTAGCGGGGAGCTCCTACAATGAGCAGTTCTTC. Translating it yields CASSLTPLAGSSYNEQFF.

This clone was detected a few times. The J gene is TRBJ1-4, the V gene TRBV2, with 7 bases identical to TRBD1. Germline V gene data show CDR1 as SNHLY and CDR2 as FYNNEI. After removal of 8 bases from V and 0 bases from J, the junction contained 6 bases not matched to a gene. The CDR3 loop spans 15 amino acids. The CDR3 loop is CASRQQGSTNEKLFF. The CDR3 DNA is TGTGCCAGCCGCCAACAGGGGTCAACTAATGAAAAACTGTTTTTT.

The chain couples TRBV7-2 to TRBJ2-1; no reliable D call. Trimming stripped 2 bases from V and 7 bases from J, with 9 bases between. This CDR3 contains 13 residues. CDR1 and CDR2 from the germline V gene are SGHTA and FQGNSA. The CDR3 loop reads CASSLNSLNEQFF. CDR3 bases: TGTGCCAGCAGCTTAAACAGTTTGAATGAGCAGTTCTTC.

The chain joins TRBV19 to TRBJ1-5; D is uncertain. Germline CDR1 and CDR2: LNHDA and SQIVND (reference sequence). V shed 2 bases and J shed 2 bases, with 10 bases lying between them. The CDR3 spans 15 residues. CDR3 bases: TGTGCCAGTAGTATATCCGGGAACGGCAATCAGCCCCAGCATTTT. It codes for CASSISGNGNQPQHF.

This clone was observed a few times. V and J are TRBV18 and TRBJ1-3; TRBD1 matches 7 bases. The CDR3 is 15 amino acids. The V segment lost 2 bases and the J segment 7 bases; nucleotides outside the gene matches: 8. Germline loops: CDR1 KGHSH, CDR2 LQKENI. This CDR3 reads CASSPGDSPPNTIYF. Written as DNA, the CDR3 is TGTGCCAGCTCACCAGGGGACAGTCCTCCGAACACCATATATTTT.

The rearrangement joins TRBV11-2 to TRBJ2-2, with TRBD1 matching over 9 bases. V lost 5 bases to trimming and J lost 0 bases; unmatched junction nucleotides: 4. The CDR3 is 16 amino acids. From germline, CDR1 is SGHAT and CDR2 FQNNGV. The CDR3 coding sequence is TGTGCCAGCAGCCCCTACAGGGGGCCGAACACCGGGGAGCTGTTTTTT. Protein: CASSPYRGPNTGELFF.

The genes are TRBV6-1 and TRBJ2-7; TRBD1 agrees at 10 bases. Germline values: CDR1 MNHNS, CDR2 SASEGT. The CDR3 consists of 14 residues. The V segment lost 9 bases and the J segment 5 bases; nucleotides outside the gene matches: 10. CDR3 residues: CASWARDRGHEQYF. The CDR3 nucleotides read TGTGCCAGTTGGGCTCGGGACAGGGGCCACGAGCAGTACTTC.

The genes are TRBV11-2 and TRBJ2-6, with TRBD1 as a possible D gene (5 bases). Per the germline V gene, CDR1 is SGHAT and CDR2 is FQNNGV. This CDR3 is built from 16 residues. Trimming took off 4 bases at V and 2 bases at J, with 12 bases between the two ends. The CDR3 bases are TGTGCCAGCAGCTCACCCAGGGTCACTGGGGCCAACGTCCTGACTTTC. It encodes CASSSPRVTGANVLTF. The full variable domain, rest sourced from reference TRBV11-2 and TRBJ2-6, is EAGVAQSPRYKIIEKRQSVAFWCNPISGHATLYWYQQILGQGPKLLIQFQNNGVVDDSQLPKDRFSAERLKGVDSTLKIQPAKLEDSAVYLCASSSPRVTGANVLTFGAGSRLTVL.

The chain joins TRBV15 to TRBJ2-1; 8 bases map to TRBD1. The junction had 13 bases not matched to a gene; V was cut back by 5 bases and J by 7 bases. The length of the CDR3 is 16 residues. Germline V gene data show CDR1 as LNHNV and CDR2 as YYDKDF (reference sequence). The CDR3 DNA reads as TGTGCCACCAGCTTTCACAGGGGGACCACGGGGAATGAGCAGTTCTTC. It codes for CATSFHRGTTGNEQFF.

CDR3 residues: CASSEEGTGANVLTF. The CDR3 nucleotides are TGTGCCAGCAGTGAGGAGGGAACTGGGGCCAACGTCCTGACTTTC. The rearrangement joins TRBV6-4 to TRBJ2-6; tentative D call: TRBD2 (6 bases). There are 15 residues in the CDR3. Trimming took 3 bases from V and 2 from J, leaving 8 bases between them. CDR1 and CDR2 from the germline V gene are MRHNA and SNTAGT.

The chain links TRBV27 to TRBJ1-1; D uncertain. This CDR3 contains 15 residues. The ends were cut back, 2 bases at V and 1 base at J, with 11 bases in the middle. Germline CDR1 MNHEY, CDR2 SMNVEV (reference sequence). The CDR3 reads CASSLGSAGNTEAFF. The DNA of the CDR3 is TGTGCCAGCAGTTTAGGGAGTGCCGGGAACACTGAAGCTTTCTTT.

The gene calls are TRBV6-5 and TRBJ2-5; 15 bases align to TRBD2. This CDR3 has 15 residues. The ends lost 6 bases at V and 5 bases at J; junction bases unmatched: 4. CDR1 and CDR2 (germline): MNHEY, SVGAGI. CDR3 in amino acids: CASSRGLAGGETQYF. The CDR3 region has the DNA TGTGCCAGCAGCCGAGGACTAGCGGGGGGGGAGACCCAGTACTTC.

A single count supports this clone. J is TRBJ2-7 and V is TRBV28; weak D call: TRBD1 (5 bases). This CDR3 is built from 14 residues. The germline V gene has CDR1 MDHEN and CDR2 SYDVKM. V was cut by 1 base and J by 4 bases, with 11 bases left in between. The CDR3 DNA follows: TGTGCCAGCAGTTTATCTGACAGCGTTTACGAGCAGTACTTC. This encodes CASSLSDSVYEQYF.

The chain joins TRBV4-2 to TRBJ1-1; no firm D call. The CDR3 is made up of 15 amino acids. Per the germline V gene, CDR1 is LGHNA and CDR2 is YNFKEQ. With 4 bases removed from V and 8 bases from J, the gap between germline ends came to 20 bases. This CDR3 is CASSPPAGGLAEAFF. CDR3 sequence (DNA): TGTGCCAGCAGCCCGCCGGCCGGCGGCTTGGCGGAAGCTTTCTTT.

This chain connects TRBV7-9 to TRBJ2-1, with a weak D call TRBD2 (5 bases). CDR3 size: 16 residues. The V end was cut by 6 bases, the J end by 0 bases, with 15 bases between. CDR1 and CDR2 (germline): SEHNR, FQNEAQ (reference sequence). This CDR3 is CASRPERSSSYNEQFF. The CDR3 coding sequence is TGTGCCAGCAGACCAGAGCGGTCAAGCTCCTACAATGAGCAGTTCTTC.

The chain joins TRBV29-1 to TRBJ1-1, with a possible D match to TRBD1 (5 bases). Germline CDR1 SQVTM, CDR2 ANQGSEA. There are 15 residues in the CDR3. V lost 6 bases, J lost 2 bases, and 19 bases lay in between. The CDR3 region is CSVAALGGINTEAFF. CDR3 DNA sequence: TGCAGCGTAGCCGCTCTGGGGGGAATAAACACTGAAGCTTTCTTT.

With respect to this clone: As the CDR3 is not closed by the conserved phenylalanine or tryptophan, this likely results from a read error. The chain employs TRBV9 and TRBJ1-1; 7 bases map to TRBD1. V shed 0 bases and J 1 base; nucleotides not matched to a gene: 6. From germline, CDR1 is SGDLS and CDR2 YYNGEE. This CDR3 contains 16 residues. The CDR3 bases are TGTGCCAGCAGCGTAGGTTCCCACAGGGGGAACACTGAAGCTTTCCTT. Encoded protein: CASSVGSHRGNTEAFL.

To note about this clone: A read error may account for a junction end that differs from germline. The V call is TRBV25-1, the J call TRBJ1-2; 8 bases map to TRBD1. The CDR3 is 13 residues long. Germline CDR1 reads MGHDK; CDR2 reads SYGVNS. CDR3 coding DNA: TGCCCCGACGCACAGGGGGTCGAAGAGGGCTACACCTTC. Protein product: CPDAQGVEEGYTF.

The chain has TRBV19 and TRBJ1-2, with D tentatively TRBD1 (5 bases). The V and J ends lost 3 bases and 6 bases respectively, with 11 bases between them. The CDR3 is 13 residues long. Germline assignment: CDR1 LNHDA and CDR2 SQIVND (reference sequence). CDR3 loop: CASSIRGSNGYTF. DNA for the CDR3: TGTGCCAGTAGTATTAGGGGATCAAATGGCTACACCTTC.

The rearrangement uses TRBV5-6 and TRBJ1-2; no reliable D call. This CDR3 has 13 residues. The germline gives CDR1 SGHDT, CDR2 YYEEEE. V shed 0 bases and J shed 7 bases, with 10 bases lying between them. The CDR3 loop reads CASSLGSGAGYTF. Written as DNA, the CDR3 is TGTGCCAGCAGCTTGGGGAGTGGCGCTGGCTACACCTTC.

V gene TRBV18 combines with J gene TRBJ2-1, with a possible D match to TRBD1 (7 bases). V lost 3 bases, J lost 0 bases, and 15 bases lay in between. The CDR3 loop spans 17 amino acids. The V gene's germline CDR1 is KGHSH and CDR2 LQKENI. The DNA of the CDR3 is TGTGCCAGCTCACCTTCGGAGGGGGCTCTCTCCTACAATGAGCAGTTCTTC. The encoded protein is CASSPSEGALSYNEQFF.

The V and J genes are TRBV4-1 and TRBJ1-4, with TRBD1 identical over 8 bases. CDR1 is MGHRA and CDR2 is YSYEKL in the germline V gene. The CDR3 extends over 15 amino acids. The junction had 5 bases not matched to a gene; V was cut back by 3 bases and J by 5 bases. CDR3 nucleotide sequence: TGCGCCAGCAGCCAGGGACAGGTGATAAATGAAAAACTGTTTTTT. Its protein product is CASSQGQVINEKLFF.

J is TRBJ2-5 and V is TRBV9; tentatively, D is TRBD1 (6 bases). V lost 0 bases and J 4 bases, leaving 13 bases between the germline ends. The CDR3 totals 15 residues. CDR1 is SGDLS, CDR2 YYNGEE, per germline. The CDR3 protein is CASSVGDRGGETQYF. In DNA form, the CDR3 reads TGTGCCAGCAGCGTAGGGGACCGAGGGGGAGAGACCCAGTACTTC.

This clone occurred a few times. The chain couples TRBV6-6 to TRBJ1-2, with D tentatively TRBD1 (5 bases). Germline-derived CDR1 and CDR2 are MNHNY and SVGAGI (reference sequence). V was shortened by 6 bases and J by 8 bases, with 13 bases between the two germline ends. This CDR3 spans 12 amino acids. The CDR3 nucleotides read TGTGCCAGCAGCCGGGGGGAGGGAGGCTACACCTTC. Protein product: CASSRGEGGYTF.

The V gene is TRBV10-3, the J gene TRBJ2-5; D not certain. The last part of the DNA fits TRBJ2-7 better; the J call may be wrong. The CDR3 spans 16 residues. Germline V CDR1 and CDR2: ENHRY, SYGVKD. The CDR3 is CAISEVPRQTSYEQYF. DNA of the CDR3: TGTGCCATCAGCGAGGTACCGCGACAAACCTCCTACGAGCAGTACTTC.

CDR3 DNA sequence: TGTGCCAGCAGTGCGGCCGGGAGAGAATACACTGAAGCTTTCTTT. Translated: CASSAAGREYTEAFF. The J gene is TRBJ1-1, the V gene TRBV2; no definite D call. Germline V gene sequence: CDR1 SNHLY, CDR2 FYNNEI. The CDR3 runs 15 residues. The ends were cut back, 4 bases at V and 3 bases at J, with 15 bases in the middle.

The rearrangement joins TRBV9 to TRBJ1-3, with TRBD1 matching over 8 bases. V shed 3 bases and J 3 bases; nucleotides not matched to a gene: 8. The CDR3 spans 16 residues. Germline assignment: CDR1 SGDLS and CDR2 YYNGEE. CDR3 sequence reads: CASSADRGGSGNTIYF. CDR3 sequence (DNA): TGTGCCAGCAGCGCTGACAGGGGTGGTAGTGGAAACACCATATATTTT.